This record concerns one TCR beta chain sequence. As handled by the study authors: Amplification of reference gene primers was used by the study to estimate nucleated cell counts. Data came from immunoSEQ multiplex PCR; TCRdb stores just in-frame clones and leaves some out. D and trimming come from the DNA, and the V and J calls and clone size come from that table. The repertoire holds approximately 100,000 clones, with roughly 90% as singletons. This entry is derived from a study of blood T cell repertoires in COVID-19. Whole-study context: Sample material is recorded as cDNA or gDNA derived from T cells, B-cell-depleted T cells, or PBMCs.

The CDR3 runs to 13 residues. V lost 2 bases and J lost 7, with 8 bases in between. CDR1 and CDR2 (germline): MNHEY, SVGAGI. Sequenced: peripheral blood. This chain connects TRBV6-5 to TRBJ2-2, with D possibly being TRBD2 (5 bases). The sequence derives from a woman aged 55-75 years with acute or convalescent COVID-19. The CDR3 spells CASSYVGVGELFF. DNA for the CDR3: TGTGCCAGCAGTTACGTGGGAGTCGGGGAGCTGTTTTTT.